This T cell receptor beta chain was recorded in a study of shared clonotypes between healthy human individuals. Study background: With ages of 18 to 49, the donors were a couple of women and a few men. The plates for each donor numbered three CD4 naive, three CD4 memory, two CD8 naive and one CD8 memory.

DNA at about 0.2 ug, roughly 27,000 T cell genomes, went into sorted-subset replicate PCRs. Method: immunoSEQ multiplex PCR; TCRdb's copy keeps in-frame clones and lacks some. Of about 1.4 million clones in the sample, roughly 95% were seen once. Donors comprised healthy HIV-negative adults lacking recent acute infections or vaccinations. CDR3 size: 11 residues. The V gene lost 7 bases and the J gene lost 11 bases, with 15 bases spanning the gap. CDR1 and CDR2 (germline): SQVTM, ANQGSEA. The rearrangement joins TRBV29-1 to TRBJ1-5; D is unclear. What was sequenced was naive CD4+ T cells sorted from blood. Subset here: CD45RA+ positively selected. This clonotype originated in a man aged 30 to 45 in good health. The CDR3 DNA is TGCAGCGCCTCGGGATCGGGGTCCCAGCATTTT. Protein product: CSASGSGSQHF.